This T cell receptor (beta chain) was profiled in a study of blood T cells in healthy people across ages. This CDR3 region has 14 residues. V was pared by 3 bases and J by 4 bases, with 13 bases between. The V gene's germline CDR1 is KGHSH and CDR2 LQKENI. The second PCR ran about 6 to 12 cycles with a sample-barcoded 5' primer and J-beta primers. With 12 random nucleotides, a template-switch adaptor tagged each individual cDNA molecule. TCRdb used MiXCR to reprocess the 5' RACE reads, holding one entry per CDR3 protein. The table records roughly 700,000 distinct CDR3 sequences, about 52% of them present only once.

The rearrangement joins TRBV18 to TRBJ2-7; possible D gene TRBD1, 6 bases. Sequencing was done on a sample of blood. This TCR derives from a woman in her sixties in good health. The CDR3 protein is CASSPIRGEYEQYF. The CDR3, as DNA: TGTGCCAGCTCACCGATCAGGGGCGAGTACGAGCAGTACTTC.